This T cell receptor beta chain was identified during a study of T cell changes during pregnancy in multiple sclerosis (dated 2019 in TCRdb). For the wider study: In women with multiple sclerosis, the researchers looked at how the T cell repertoire shifted as pregnancy progressed.

Library construction relied on the immunoSEQ multiplex PCR assay. TCRdb stores this immuneACCESS table with in-frame sequences only. Part of the clones is absent; in the studies checked, under half of the shortfall reflects unresolved V genes, and no reason is known for the rest. The sample yields about 79,000 clones; about 89% were counted once. About 0.52% of the sample rests with the top ten. A note on this clone: Which antigen it targets is not known. The record has no base qualities; no much larger clone is one base away.

V and J are trimmed by 6 bases and 6 bases, and the gene matches miss 10 bases of the junction. CDR1 and CDR2, looked up from the germline V gene, are MRHNA and SNTAGT. Inclusive of the bounding cysteine and phenylalanine, the CDR3 is 14 residues long. CDR3 DNA is the only sequence kept; it has 42 bases, read in frame from the first base. The V and J segments used are TRBV6-4 and TRBJ1-1; TRBD1 aligns with 7 central bases. Sequenced material: CD4+ T cells from peripheral blood mononuclear cells, taken in the second trimester of pregnancy. This clonotype was obtained from a female donor with multiple sclerosis, enrolled in a pregnancy study. The CDR3 has the sequence CASRPTGRTPEAFF. The DNA is TGTGCCAGCAGGCCGACAGGGAGGACCCCTGAAGCTTTCTTT.